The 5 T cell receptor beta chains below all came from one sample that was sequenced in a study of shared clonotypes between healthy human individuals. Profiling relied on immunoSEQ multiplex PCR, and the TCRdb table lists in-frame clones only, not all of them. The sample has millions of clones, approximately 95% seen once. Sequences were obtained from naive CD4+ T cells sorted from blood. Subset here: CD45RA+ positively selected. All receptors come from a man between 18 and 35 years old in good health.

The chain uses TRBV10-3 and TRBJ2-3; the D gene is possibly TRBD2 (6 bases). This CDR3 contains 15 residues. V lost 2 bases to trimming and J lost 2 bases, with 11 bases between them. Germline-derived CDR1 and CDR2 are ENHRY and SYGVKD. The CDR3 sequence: CAISERRADTDTQYF. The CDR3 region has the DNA TGTGCCATCAGTGAGCGGAGGGCCGACACAGATACGCAGTATTTT.

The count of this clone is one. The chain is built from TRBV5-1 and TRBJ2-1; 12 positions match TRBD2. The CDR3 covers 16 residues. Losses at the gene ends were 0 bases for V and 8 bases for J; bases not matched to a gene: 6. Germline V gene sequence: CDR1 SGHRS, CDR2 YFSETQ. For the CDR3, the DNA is TGCGCCAGCAGCTTGGAGACTAGCGGGGGTTTAGATGAGCAGTTCTTC. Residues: CASSLETSGGLDEQFF.

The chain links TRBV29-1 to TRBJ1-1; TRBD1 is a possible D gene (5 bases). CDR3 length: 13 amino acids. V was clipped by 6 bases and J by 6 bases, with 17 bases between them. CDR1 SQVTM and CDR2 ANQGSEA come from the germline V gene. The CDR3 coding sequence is TGCAGCGTAGCCGGGACCCTCCGGGCTGAAGCTTTCTTT. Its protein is CSVAGTLRAEAFF. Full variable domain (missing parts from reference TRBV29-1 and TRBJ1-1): SAVISQKPSRDICQRGTSLTIQCQVDSQVTMMFWYRQQPGQSLTLIATANQGSEATYESGFVIDKFPISRPNLTFSTLTVSNMSPEDSSIYLCSVAGTLRAEAFFGQGTRLTVV.

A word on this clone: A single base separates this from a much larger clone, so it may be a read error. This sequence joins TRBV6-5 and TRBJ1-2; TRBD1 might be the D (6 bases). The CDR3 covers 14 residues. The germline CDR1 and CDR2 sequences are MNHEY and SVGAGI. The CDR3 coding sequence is TGTACCAGCAGCTCAGGGGCCGGAGGCTATGGCTACACCTTC. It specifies CTSSSGAGGYGYTF.

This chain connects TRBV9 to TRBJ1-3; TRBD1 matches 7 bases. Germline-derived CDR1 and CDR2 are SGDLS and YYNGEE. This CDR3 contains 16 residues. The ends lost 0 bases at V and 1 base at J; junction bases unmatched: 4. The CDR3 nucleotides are TGTGCCAGCAGCGTAGGTCGACAGGGATCTGGAAACACCATATATTTT. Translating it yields CASSVGRQGSGNTIYF. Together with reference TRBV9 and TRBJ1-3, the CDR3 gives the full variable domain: DSGVTQTPKHLITATGQRVTLRCSPRSGDLSVYWYQQSLDQGLQFLIQYYNGEERAKGNILERFSAQQFPDLHSELNLSSLELGDSALYFCASSVGRQGSGNTIYFGEGSWLTVV.